A selection of T cell receptor beta chains follows, all from one sample in a study of T cells after yellow fever vaccination. TCRdb re-called the 5' RACE reads through MiXCR, storing one row per CDR3 protein. This table holds around 100,000 distinct CDR3 sequences, approximately 8.4% found once. Sequenced material: CD8+ T cells sorted from PBMCs, taken 45 days after the yellow fever booster vaccination. The origin of the receptors is a man aged 25 to 45 who received the YFV17D yellow fever vaccine. The CDR3 runs from the conserved cysteine through the conserved F or W. The D gene is left open where the match is weak. Clone size is given for some rows only: seen once, a few or many times, or a class if the clone is expanded.

size,V,D,J,DNA,CDR3
many,TRBV7-3,.,TRBJ2-1,TGTGCCAGCAGCTTAGTCAGGCGCGGCTCCTACAATGAGCAGTTCTTC,CASSLVRRGSYNEQFF
.,TRBV6-1,.,TRBJ1-1,TGTGCCAGTACCGCCCTAATGAACACTGAAGCTTTCTTT,CASTALMNTEAFF
many,TRBV27,TRBD2,TRBJ2-1,TGTGCCAGCAACGCGGGACTAGCGGTCTACAATGAGCAGTTCTTC,CASNAGLAVYNEQFF
.,TRBV18,.,TRBJ2-7,TGTGCCAGCTCACCACGACGCGTGATCGGCTCCTACGAGCAGTACTTC,CASSPRRVIGSYEQYF
many,TRBV4-2,.,TRBJ2-1,TGTGCCAGCAGCGATGAGCGGACGGCGTACAATGAGCAGTTCTTC,CASSDERTAYNEQFF
many,TRBV9,TRBD2,TRBJ2-5,TGTGCCAGCAGCCCGTTAGCGGGAGTAAGCGAGACCCAGTACTTC,CASSPLAGVSETQYF
many,TRBV27,TRBD1,TRBJ2-7,TGTGCCAGCAGCCAATCCGGGACAGGGTCGTACGAGCAGTACTTC,CASSQSGTGSYEQYF
many,TRBV6-7,TRBD2,TRBJ2-1,TGTGCCAGCAGTTACTTTGCGGGAGGGGTATACAATGAGCAGTTCTTC,CASSYFAGGVYNEQFF
many,TRBV20-1,.,TRBJ2-2,TGCAGTGCTAGAGAGGGATCGACCGCGGGGGAGCTGTTTTTT,CSAREGSTAGELFF
.,TRBV7-9,.,TRBJ2-1,TGTGCCAGCAGCCCCGGGCGCCGCAACAATGAGCAGTTCTTC,CASSPGRRNNEQFF
many,TRBV7-7,TRBD1,TRBJ2-7,TGTGCCAGCAGCTTTCGGGACAGGGGCTACGAGCAGTACTTC,CASSFRDRGYEQYF
.,TRBV7-9,TRBD2,TRBJ2-7,TGTGCCAGCAGCCCGAAAGACGTAGCGGGAGAATCGCTCGAGCAGTACTTC,CASSPKDVAGESLEQYF
.,TRBV7-9,.,TRBJ2-7,TGTGCCAGCAACCACCCAGCCTACGAGCAGTACTTC,CASNHPAYEQYF
many,TRBV6-1,TRBD1,TRBJ1-1,TGTGCCAGCAGTACCCCAACAGGGGGGAACACTGAAGCTTTCTTT,CASSTPTGGNTEAFF
many,TRBV18,TRBD2,TRBJ2-1,TGTGCCAGCTCACAAGGACTAGTTAGCTCCTACAATGAGCAGTTCTTC,CASSQGLVSSYNEQFF
.,TRBV4-3,.,TRBJ2-7,TGCGCCAGCAGCCCTACGGGGAGGGGGATGAGCTCCTACGAGCAGTACTTC,CASSPTGRGMSSYEQYF
.,TRBV2,.,TRBJ1-3,TGTGCCAGCAGTCAACCCCAGGCAAGCTCTGGAAACACCATATATTTT,CASSQPQASSGNTIYF
many,TRBV5-1,.,TRBJ1-1,TGCGCCAGCAGCGCGTCATCCAACACTGAAGCTTTCTTT,CASSASSNTEAFF
.,TRBV25-1,.,TRBJ1-5,TGTGCCAGCAGTCCCAGCGACCGGGGATATAGCAATCAGCCCCAGCATTTT,CASSPSDRGYSNQPQHF
many,TRBV11-1,TRBD1,TRBJ2-7,TGTGCCAGCAGCCCTCGGCAGGGGGCAAACGAGCAGTACTTC,CASSPRQGANEQYF
many,TRBV7-3,TRBD2,TRBJ2-1,TGTGCCAGCAGCCTGACTAGCGGGAGGGCCCCCCGCAATGAGCAGTTCTTC,CASSLTSGRAPRNEQFF
.,TRBV25-1,.,TRBJ1-2,TGTGCCAGCAGTGAAGGCAGGATGGACTATGGCTACACCTTC,CASSEGRMDYGYTF
many,TRBV6-1,.,TRBJ2-5,TGTGCCAGCAGTGAATGGGACCAAGAGACCCAGTACTTC,CASSEWDQETQYF
.,TRBV20-1,.,TRBJ2-2,TGCAGTGCACCCGGGGGGCGGGAGAACACCGGGGAGCTGTTTTTT,CSAPGGRENTGELFF
many,TRBV27,TRBD1,TRBJ2-7,TGTGCCAGCAGGACAGGGATCTACGAGCAGTACTTC,CASRTGIYEQYF
many,TRBV5-1,.,TRBJ2-2,TGCGCCAGCCAGGGTGCCACCGGGGAGCTGTTTTTT,CASQGATGELFF
many,TRBV6-4,.,TRBJ1-5,TGTGCCAGCTGGACGGACAATCAGCCCCAGCATTTT,CASWTDNQPQHF
many,TRBV14,TRBD2,TRBJ2-1,TGTGCCAGCAGCCCCCCCCTTAGCGGGAGTCATTACAATGAGCAGTTCTTC,CASSPPLSGSHYNEQFF
many,TRBV7-9,.,TRBJ2-1,TGTGCCAGCAGCCCACCCACGATGTATGAGCAGTTCTTC,CASSPPTMYEQFF
.,TRBV4-3,.,TRBJ2-7,TGCGCCAGCAGCCAAGATATGGCGATTGGAAACGAGCAGTACTTC,CASSQDMAIGNEQYF
many,TRBV30,.,TRBJ2-5,TGTGCCTGTCCATCAAGGGGAGAGACCCAGTACTTC,CACPSRGETQYF